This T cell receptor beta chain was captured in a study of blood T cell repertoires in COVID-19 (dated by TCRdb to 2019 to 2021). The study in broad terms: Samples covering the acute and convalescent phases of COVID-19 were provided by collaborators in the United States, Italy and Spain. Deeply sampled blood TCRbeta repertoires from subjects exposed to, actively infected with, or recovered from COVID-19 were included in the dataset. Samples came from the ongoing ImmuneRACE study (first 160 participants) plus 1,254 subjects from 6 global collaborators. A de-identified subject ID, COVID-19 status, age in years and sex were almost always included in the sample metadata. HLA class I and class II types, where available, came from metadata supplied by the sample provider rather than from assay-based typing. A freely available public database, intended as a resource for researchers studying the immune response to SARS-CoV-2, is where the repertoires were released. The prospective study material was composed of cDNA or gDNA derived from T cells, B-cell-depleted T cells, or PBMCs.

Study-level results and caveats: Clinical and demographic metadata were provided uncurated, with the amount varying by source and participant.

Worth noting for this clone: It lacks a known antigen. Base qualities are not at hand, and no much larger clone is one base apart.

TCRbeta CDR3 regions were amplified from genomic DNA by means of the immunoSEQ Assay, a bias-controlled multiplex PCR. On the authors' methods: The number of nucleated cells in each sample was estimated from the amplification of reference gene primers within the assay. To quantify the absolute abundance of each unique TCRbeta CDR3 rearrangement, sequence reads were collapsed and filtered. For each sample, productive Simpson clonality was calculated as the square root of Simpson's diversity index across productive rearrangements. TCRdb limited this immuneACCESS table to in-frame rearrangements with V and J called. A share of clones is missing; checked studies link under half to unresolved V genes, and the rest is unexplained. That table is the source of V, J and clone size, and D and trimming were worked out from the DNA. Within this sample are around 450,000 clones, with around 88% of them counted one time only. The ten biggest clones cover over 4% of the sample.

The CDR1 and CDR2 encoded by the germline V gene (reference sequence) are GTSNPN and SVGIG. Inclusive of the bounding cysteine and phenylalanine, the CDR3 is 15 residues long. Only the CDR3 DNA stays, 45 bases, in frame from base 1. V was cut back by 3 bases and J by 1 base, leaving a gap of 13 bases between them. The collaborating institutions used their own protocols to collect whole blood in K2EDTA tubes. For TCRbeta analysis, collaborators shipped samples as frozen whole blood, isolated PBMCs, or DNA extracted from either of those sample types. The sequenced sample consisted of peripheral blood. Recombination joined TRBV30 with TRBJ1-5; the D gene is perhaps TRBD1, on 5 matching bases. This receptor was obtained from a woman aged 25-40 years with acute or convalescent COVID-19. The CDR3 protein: CAWSPQAGSNQPQHF. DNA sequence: TGTGCCTGGAGCCCACAGGCAGGGAGCAATCAGCCCCAGCATTTT. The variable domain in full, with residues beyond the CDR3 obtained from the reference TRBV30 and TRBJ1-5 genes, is SQTIHQWPATLVQPVGSPLSLECTVEGTSNPNLYWYRQAAGRGLQLLFYSVGIGQISSEVPQNLSASRPQDRQFILSSKKLLLSDSGFYLCAWSPQAGSNQPQHFGDGTRLSIL.